This T cell receptor (beta chain) was profiled in a study of control samples from healthy donors and cancer patients (dated by TCRdb to 2020 to 2021). The CDR3 holds 14 amino acids from the cysteine to the phenylalanine. Left in the record is the CDR3 DNA by itself, 42 bases read in frame from the first base. The germline V gene yields MNHEY for CDR1 and SVGAGI for CDR2. For this chain, trimming is 0 bases at the V end and 6 bases at the J end, and the number of junction bases without a gene match is 4. As regards this clone: Its antigen is not yet known. No qualities accompany the bases; no much larger clone lies one base away.

The protocol used for the library was the immunoSEQ multiplex PCR assay. The table comes from immuneACCESS by way of TCRdb, which keeps in-frame sequences with V and J called. Part of the clones is missing from these tables; in studies checked, under half for an unresolved V gene and the rest for unknown reasons. This sample gives some 150,000 clones in total; under 96% of them show up just once. Of the sample, over 0.9% is held by the ten largest clones. Sequencing was carried out using blood. The receptor's source is a woman in her thirties in good health. The receptor chain draws on TRBV6-5 and TRBJ1-2, and TRBD1 matches 7 of the central bases. CDR3 protein: CASSYSRQGDGYTF. The sequence in DNA is TGTGCCAGCAGTTACTCGAGGCAGGGGGATGGCTACACCTTC.